A selection of T cell receptor beta chains follows, all from one sample in a study of beta chain features in type 1 diabetes. Sequencing used immunoSEQ multiplex PCR; TCRdb keeps in-frame clones, though not all of them. The sample shows hundreds of thousands of clones, over 12% of them seen only once. Specimen: naive CD4+ T cells from blood. All receptors derive from a man aged 18 to 29 with type 1 diabetes. Both conserved end residues are part of each CDR3. The order of the fields is D gene, J gene, clone size, V gene, CDR3 protein, CDR3 DNA. D genes are given only for firm matches. Clone size is shown for a subset of rows, as once, few, many or a class of expanded clone.

>TRBD1|TRBJ1-6|-|TRBV25-1
CASRGGTANSPLHF
TGTGCCAGCAGGGGAGGGACAGCAAATTCACCCCTCCACTTT
>-|TRBJ2-3|few|TRBV7-9
CASTSDVSTDTQYF
TGTGCCAGCACCTCGGACGTTTCCACAGATACGCAGTATTTT
>-|TRBJ2-5|-|TRBV5-1
CASSSLQRVWETQYF
TGCGCCAGCAGCTCCCTTCAGAGGGTCTGGGAGACCCAGTACTTC
>TRBD1|TRBJ2-2|few|TRBV5-1
CASSLTRTGTGELFF
TGCGCCAGCAGCTTAACCAGGACAGGGACCGGGGAGCTGTTTTTT
>TRBD1|TRBJ2-1|few|TRBV6-6
CASSYSSGRGIEQFF
TGTGCCAGCAGTTACAGTAGTGGCAGGGGGATTGAGCAGTTCTTC
>-|TRBJ2-2|few|TRBV7-6
CASSLTYGELFF
TGTGCCAGCAGCCTAACGTACGGGGAGCTGTTTTTT
>TRBD2|TRBJ2-1|-|TRBV7-9
CASSLGLGGSDNEQFF
TGTGCCAGCAGCTTAGGACTAGGCGGGAGCGACAATGAGCAGTTCTTC
>TRBD2|TRBJ2-5|few|TRBV30
CAWSVGTSGRPFQETQYF
TGTGCCTGGAGTGTGGGGACTAGCGGGAGACCGTTCCAAGAGACCCAGTACTTC
>-|TRBJ1-6|-|TRBV27
CASSQIAGHLHF
TGTGCCAGCAGCCAAATCGCCGGTCACCTCCACTTT
>-|TRBJ1-1|few|TRBV29-1
CSADTYTEAFF
TGCAGCGCCGACACTTACACTGAAGCTTTCTTT
>TRBD1|TRBJ1-2|few|TRBV5-1
CASSLDRERDGYTF
TGCGCCAGCAGCTTAGACAGGGAGAGAGATGGCTACACCTTC
>-|TRBJ2-5|-|TRBV7-2
CASSSGGAETQYF
TGTGCCAGCAGCTCAGGGGGGGCAGAGACCCAGTACTTC
>-|TRBJ2-6|few|TRBV11-3
CASSLDGQRNSGANVLTF
TGTGCCAGCAGCTTAGATGGACAGCGAAACTCTGGGGCCAACGTCCTGACTTTC
>-|TRBJ2-5|-|TRBV19
CASSRPPGETQYF
TGTGCCAGTAGTCGGCCCCCTGGAGAGACCCAGTACTTC
>TRBD2|TRBJ2-1|few|TRBV7-2
CASIPIAGAGNNEQFF
TGTGCCAGCATCCCTATAGCGGGAGCGGGGAACAATGAGCAGTTCTTC
>-|TRBJ1-6|few|TRBV27
CASSGLDGGSPLHF
TGTGCCAGCAGTGGCCTTGACGGAGGTTCACCCCTCCACTTT
>TRBD1|TRBJ2-7|few|TRBV7-2
CASSKRTGYSYEQYF
TGTGCCAGCAGCAAACGGACAGGGTACTCCTACGAGCAGTACTTC
>TRBD1|TRBJ1-5|-|TRBV30
CAWSDDRGLQPQHF
TGTGCCTGGAGTGACGACAGGGGTTTGCAGCCCCAGCATTTT
>-|TRBJ2-7|few|TRBV7-2
CASSFGFSRGGQQYF
TGTGCCAGCAGCTTTGGGTTTTCGAGGGGAGGCCAACAGTACTTC
>TRBD2|TRBJ2-3|few|TRBV29-1
CSVVGFRREGLADTQYF
TGCAGCGTTGTGGGGTTTAGGCGGGAGGGCCTCGCAGATACGCAGTATTTT
>TRBD1|TRBJ1-2|few|TRBV9
CASGMGQDYGYTF
TGTGCCAGCGGTATGGGACAGGACTATGGCTACACCTTC
>TRBD1|TRBJ2-2|-|TRBV7-2
CASSSLGTDNTGELFF
TGTGCCAGCAGCTCGCTAGGGACAGATAACACCGGGGAGCTGTTTTTT
>-|TRBJ1-2|few|TRBV11-2
CASSPMDSTYGYTF
TGTGCCAGCAGCCCGATGGACAGTACCTATGGCTACACCTTC
>-|TRBJ2-3|-|TRBV7-9
CASSLGVQGVDTQYF
TGTGCCAGCAGCTTGGGTGTACAGGGTGTTGATACGCAGTATTTT
>-|TRBJ1-3|-|TRBV6-5
CASSYSTQKGNTIYF
TGTGCCAGCAGTTACTCGACACAGAAGGGAAACACCATATATTTT
>-|TRBJ2-1|-|TRBV21-1
CASSKALGQAYNEQFF
TGTGCCAGCAGCAAAGCACTGGGACAGGCCTACAATGAGCAGTTCTTC
>-|TRBJ1-5|few|TRBV19
CASSIEGYQPQHF
TGTGCCAGTAGTATTGAAGGTTATCAGCCCCAGCATTTT
>TRBD1|TRBJ2-3|-|TRBV18
CASSLNRGPADTQYF
TGTGCCAGCTCCCTAAACAGGGGGCCGGCAGATACGCAGTATTTT
>-|TRBJ1-1|-|TRBV6-4
CASSEEEGTEAFF
TGTGCCAGCAGTGAAGAGGAGGGCACTGAAGCTTTCTTT
>-|TRBJ1-1|-|TRBV6-5
CASRRRDRTTEAFF
TGTGCCAGCAGACGACGAGACCGAACCACTGAAGCTTTCTTT
>-|TRBJ2-2|-|TRBV18
CASSPKDTDTGELFF
TGTGCCAGCTCACCCAAGGACACTGACACCGGGGAGCTGTTTTTT
>-|TRBJ1-2|few|TRBV19
CASSISGYGYTF
TGTGCCAGTAGTATTTCGGGCTATGGCTACACCTTC
>-|TRBJ2-6|many|TRBV7-9
CASSSPRDGANVLTF
TGTGCCAGCAGCTCCCCCCGTGATGGGGCCAACGTCCTGACTTTC
>TRBD1|TRBJ2-1|-|TRBV28
CASRTGGTYNEQFF
TGTGCCAGCAGGACAGGGGGGACCTACAATGAGCAGTTCTTC
>-|TRBJ2-5|-|TRBV18
CASSPPLTWYQETQYF
TGTGCCAGCTCACCACCCCTTACATGGTACCAAGAGACCCAGTACTTC
>TRBD2|TRBJ2-1|few|TRBV14
CASSPSGIEQFF
TGTGCCAGCAGCCCTAGCGGGATTGAGCAGTTCTTC
>TRBD2|TRBJ2-7|few|TRBV19
CASRGTSGSSYEQYF
TGTGCCAGTAGGGGAACTAGCGGGAGCTCCTACGAGCAGTACTTC
>-|TRBJ2-1|-|TRBV18
CASSPTEINEQFF
TGTGCCAGCTCACCGACAGAGATCAATGAGCAGTTCTTC
>-|TRBJ2-1|few|TRBV11-2
CASSPGTANNEQFF
TGTGCCAGCAGCCCCGGGACGGCCAACAATGAGCAGTTCTTC
>-|TRBJ1-2|few|TRBV5-6
CASSFGTTGSYGYTF
TGTGCCAGCAGCTTTGGTACGACAGGCTCCTATGGCTACACCTTC
>-|TRBJ2-7|-|TRBV19
CASSRGQPTRGAYEQYF
TGTGCCAGTAGTAGGGGACAACCTACGAGAGGCGCCTACGAGCAGTACTTC
>TRBD2|TRBJ2-3|-|TRBV25-1
CASSDPLAGATDTQYF
TGTGCCAGCAGTGACCCGTTAGCGGGAGCCACAGATACGCAGTATTTT
>-|TRBJ1-5|-|TRBV19
CASTSRGGHSNQPQHF
TGTGCCAGTACCTCTCGAGGAGGGCATAGCAATCAGCCCCAGCATTTT
>-|TRBJ1-1|-|TRBV25-1
CASRAPMGAEAFF
TGTGCCAGCAGGGCACCTATGGGGGCGGAGGCTTTCTTT
>-|TRBJ2-1|-|TRBV21-1
CASGFRAGDHNEQFF
TGTGCCAGCGGTTTTAGGGCGGGGGATCACAATGAGCAGTTCTTC